This TCR beta chain was captured in a study of T cell repertoires in cytomegalovirus infection. On the study more broadly: Both CMV infection and a matching HLA type were indicated by public TCR beta signatures.

This clonotype was seen more than once but under ten times. The antigen remains unidentified. Possible read error: a much larger clone is one base away. Germline loops: CDR1 MDHEN, CDR2 SYDVKM. The CDR3 sequence is 19 residues long. V lost 6 bases to trimming and J lost 0 bases, with 24 bases between them. Study-level points and caveats: HLA-C-restricted CMV-specific TCR beta clonotypes were dominant in the ex vivo response. Summed frequency of shared TCR beta families picked out CMV carriers who also had the relevant HLA.

MiXCR was run by TCRdb on the reads, yielding one entry per CDR3 protein. The sample consists of some 680,000 distinct CDR3 sequences, under 40% of them appearing once. The chain is built from TRBV28 and TRBJ1-5; no firm D call. The source material was PBMCs. The receptor was derived from a human donor in good health (CMV status not recorded). Some clones in this sample may be carry-over from other donors' samples. The CDR3 protein is CASSSLETVVWTSNQPQHF. CDR3 DNA sequence: TGTGCCAGCAGCTCACTCGAGACTGTAGTGTGGACTAGCAATCAGCCCCAGCATTTT.